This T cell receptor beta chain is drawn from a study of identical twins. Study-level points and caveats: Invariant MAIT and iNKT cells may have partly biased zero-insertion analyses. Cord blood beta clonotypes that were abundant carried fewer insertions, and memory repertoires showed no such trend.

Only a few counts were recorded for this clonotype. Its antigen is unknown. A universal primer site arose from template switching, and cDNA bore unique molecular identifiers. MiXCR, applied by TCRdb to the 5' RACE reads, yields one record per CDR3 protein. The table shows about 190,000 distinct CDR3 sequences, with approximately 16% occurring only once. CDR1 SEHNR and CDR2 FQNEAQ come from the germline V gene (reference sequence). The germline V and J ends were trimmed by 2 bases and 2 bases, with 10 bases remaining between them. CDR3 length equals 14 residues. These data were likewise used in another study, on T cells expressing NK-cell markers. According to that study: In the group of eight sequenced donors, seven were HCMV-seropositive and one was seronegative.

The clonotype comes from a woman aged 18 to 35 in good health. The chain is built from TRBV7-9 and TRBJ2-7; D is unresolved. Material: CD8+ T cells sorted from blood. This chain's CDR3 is CASSLTPTPYEQYF. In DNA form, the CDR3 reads TGTGCCAGCAGCTTAACCCCTACTCCCTACGAGCAGTACTTC.